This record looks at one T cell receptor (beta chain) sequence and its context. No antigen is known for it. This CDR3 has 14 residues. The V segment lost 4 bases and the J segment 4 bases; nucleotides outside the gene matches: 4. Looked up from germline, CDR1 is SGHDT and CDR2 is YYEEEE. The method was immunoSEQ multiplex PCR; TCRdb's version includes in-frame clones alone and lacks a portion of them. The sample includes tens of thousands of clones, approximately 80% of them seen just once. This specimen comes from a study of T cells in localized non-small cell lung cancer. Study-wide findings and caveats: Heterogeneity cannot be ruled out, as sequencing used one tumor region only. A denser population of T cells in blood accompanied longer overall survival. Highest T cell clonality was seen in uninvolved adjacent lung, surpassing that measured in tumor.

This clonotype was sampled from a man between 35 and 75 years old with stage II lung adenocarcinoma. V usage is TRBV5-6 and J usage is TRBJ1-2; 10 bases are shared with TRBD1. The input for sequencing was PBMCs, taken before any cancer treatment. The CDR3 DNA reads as TGTGCCAGCAGCCCCCGGGACAGGGGCTATGGCTACACCTTC. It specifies CASSPRDRGYGYTF.